These 29 T cell receptor beta chains originate from one sample sequenced in a study of cytomegalovirus exposure and HLA in healthy donors. Vbeta (60) and Jbeta (13) primers were used in the PCR. Only in-frame clones appear in the TCRdb table, and some are missing; sequencing was by immunoSEQ multiplex PCR. The data show some 180,000 clones, 70% to 85% seen once. The sample taken for sequencing was PBMCs. The receptors shown here come from a woman in her sixties or seventies in good health and CMV-seropositive.

The chain is built from TRBV6-1 and TRBJ2-3; 11 bases are a match to TRBD2. Germline trimming cut 8 bases from V and 4 bases from J; bases unmatched to any gene: 8. The CDR3 sequence is 15 residues long. The V gene's germline CDR1 is MNHNS and CDR2 SASEGT. The CDR3 spells CASLLAGAGADTQYF. CDR3 in DNA: TGTGCCAGCTTACTAGCGGGGGCCGGGGCAGATACGCAGTATTTT.

In this sample, this clone turned up a few times. V gene TRBV27 combines with J gene TRBJ2-1; 10 positions match TRBD2. The V gene's germline CDR1 is MNHEY and CDR2 SMNVEV (reference sequence). Trimming cost V 5 bases and J 4 bases; bases outside gene matches: 5. This CDR3 region has 15 residues. The CDR3 is CASSPTSGHYNEQFF. CDR3 nucleotide sequence: TGTGCCAGCAGTCCGACTAGCGGGCATTACAATGAGCAGTTCTTC.

The chain links TRBV30 to TRBJ1-6, with TRBD1 identical over 8 bases. Germline V CDR1 and CDR2: GTSNPN, SVGIG (reference sequence). After removal of 7 bases from V and 0 bases from J, the junction contained 8 bases not matched to a gene. This CDR3 has 16 residues. The CDR3 bases are TGTGCCTCCCAAGGGACAGGAAGCTCCTATAATTCACCCCTCCACTTT. Its translation: CASQGTGSSYNSPLHF.

This chain links TRBV28 with TRBJ2-5, with TRBD1 identical over 9 bases. The DNA end favors TRBJ2-7, so the J call may be wrong. The length of the CDR3 is 14 residues. Germline CDR1 MDHEN, CDR2 SYDVKM. The CDR3 is CASSSGQGVSEQYF. As DNA, the CDR3 is TGTGCCAGCAGTTCGGGACAGGGAGTATCCGAGCAGTACTTC.

This clone was counted only a few times. V is TRBV2 and J is TRBJ1-5; D may be TRBD1 (5 bases). Trimming cost V 2 bases and J 0 bases, with 17 bases left between them. CDR3 length equals 18 residues. CDR1 and CDR2 from the germline V gene are SNHLY and FYNNEI. The CDR3 here is CASSEPLQGFYSNQPQHF. DNA of the CDR3: TGTGCCAGCAGTGAACCCCTCCAGGGTTTCTATAGCAATCAGCCCCAGCATTTT.

The gene calls are TRBV5-5 and TRBJ1-1; no definite D call. V lost 4 bases and J lost 1, with 14 bases in between. Germline lookup yields CDR1 SGHKS and CDR2 YYEKEE (reference sequence). The CDR3 loop spans 15 amino acids. CDR3 amino acids: CASSRRLPGNTEAFF. CDR3 DNA sequence: TGTGCCAGCAGCCGCCGTCTACCAGGGAACACTGAAGCTTTCTTT.

This clone was recorded once. This chain joins TRBV5-6 and TRBJ2-2; 10 positions agree with TRBD1. V lost 3 bases, J lost 4 bases, and 6 bases stayed unmatched. The CDR3 totals 16 residues. CDR1 is SGHDT, CDR2 YYEEEE, per germline. Here the CDR3 DNA reads TGTGCCAGCAGCTCCGACAGGGGGCCGGGCACCGGGGAGCTGTTTTTT. Encoded protein: CASSSDRGPGTGELFF.

This rearrangement joins TRBV5-4 to TRBJ2-7; TRBD1 aligns across 7 bases. V lost 4 bases, J lost 1 base, and 5 bases stayed unmatched. Germline V gives CDR1 SGHNT, CDR2 YYREEE (reference sequence). The CDR3 covers 14 residues. The CDR3 DNA follows: TGTGCCAGCAGCCGCCCGGGACAGTCCTACGAGCAGTACTTC. Translation gives CASSRPGQSYEQYF.

This chain joins TRBV5-1 and TRBJ2-3; 13 bases are a match to TRBD2. Trimming at V came to 0 bases and at J to 1 base, leaving 5 bases not matched to a gene. The CDR3 runs 18 residues. CDR1 is SGHRS and CDR2 is YFSETQ in the germline V gene. DNA for the CDR3: TGCGCCAGCAGCTTGGAACTAGCGGGGGGGCGAGGCACAGATACGCAGTATTTT. This sequence encodes CASSLELAGGRGTDTQYF.

The chain carries TRBV6-5 and TRBJ1-2, with a weak D call TRBD1 (5 bases). V was trimmed by 2 bases and J by 5 bases, leaving 9 bases between them. This CDR3 comprises 13 residues. The germline CDR1 and CDR2 sequences are MNHEY and SVGAGI. Written as DNA, the CDR3 is TGTGCCAGCAGTTACGACAGCTATTATGGCTACACCTTC. It codes for CASSYDSYYGYTF.

The chain couples TRBV5-1 to TRBJ2-7, with 8 nucleotides matching TRBD1. This CDR3 has 14 amino acids. J lost 5 bases, V lost 4 bases, and 8 bases had no gene match. CDR1 SGHRS and CDR2 YFSETQ come from the germline V gene. The CDR3 bases are TGCGCCAGCAGCCCCGGACAGGGTTTCGACGAGCAGTACTTC. Encoded protein: CASSPGQGFDEQYF.

The V gene is TRBV2, the J gene TRBJ2-7, with 9 bases lining up with TRBD2. CDR3 length equals 22 residues. Germline V gene sequence: CDR1 SNHLY, CDR2 FYNNEI. J was trimmed by 0 bases and V by 4 bases; bases with no gene match: 25. This CDR3 is CASSVDADGQILAGRSSYEQYF. CDR3 sequence (DNA): TGTGCCAGCAGTGTTGATGCTGACGGACAGATCCTAGCGGGGAGGAGCTCCTACGAGCAGTACTTC. Together with reference TRBV2 and TRBJ2-7, the CDR3 gives the full variable domain: EPEVTQTPSHQVTQMGQEVILRCVPISNHLYFYWYRQILGQKVEFLVSFYNNEISEKSEIFDDQFSVERPDGSNFTLKIRSTKLEDSAMYFCASSVDADGQILAGRSSYEQYFGPGTRLTVT.

The chain is built from TRBV28 and TRBJ2-7; TRBD1 aligns across 7 bases. The CDR3 totals 15 residues. Unmatched junction bases numbered 8, after V lost 4 bases and J lost 2 bases. CDR1 and CDR2 from the germline V gene are MDHEN and SYDVKM. The CDR3 DNA follows: TGTGCCAGCAGTTCTGGGGGACAGAAGACCTACGAGCAGTACTTC. It translates to CASSSGGQKTYEQYF. Full variable domain (outside the CDR3, taken from reference TRBV28 and TRBJ2-7): DVKVTQSSRYLVKRTGEKVFLECVQDMDHENMFWYRQDPGLGLRLIYFSYDVKMKEKGDIPEGYSVSREKKERFSLILESASTNQTSMYLCASSSGGQKTYEQYFGPGTRLTVT.

The chain couples TRBV4-1 to TRBJ2-3; no definite D call. Germline CDR1 MGHRA, CDR2 YSYEKL. V lost 0 bases and J lost 3, with 7 bases in between. The CDR3 contains 14 residues. The CDR3 spells CASSQDIQTDTQYF. The CDR3 nucleotides read TGCGCCAGCAGCCAAGATATTCAGACAGATACGCAGTATTTT.

The rearrangement joins TRBV5-1 to TRBJ1-1; 9 positions match TRBD1. Trimming took 1 base from V and 1 from J; bases not matched to a gene: 5. Germline loops: CDR1 SGHRS, CDR2 YFSETQ. The CDR3 is made up of 16 amino acids. The CDR3 protein is CASSLPIQGANTEAFF. As DNA, the CDR3 is TGCGCCAGCAGCTTGCCAATACAGGGGGCGAACACTGAAGCTTTCTTT. Full variable domain (remainder filled in from reference TRBV5-1 and TRBJ1-1): KAGVTQTPRYLIKTRGQQVTLSCSPISGHRSVSWYQQTPGQGLQFLFEYFSETQRNKGNFPGRFSGRQFSNSRSEMNVSTLELGDSALYLCASSLPIQGANTEAFFGQGTRLTVV.

This clone was seen just once. V is TRBV28 and J is TRBJ1-5; 7 nucleotides line up with TRBD1. The V segment lost 2 bases and the J segment 5 bases; nucleotides outside the gene matches: 3. The CDR3 has 14 residues. Germline loops: CDR1 MDHEN, CDR2 SYDVKM. The CDR3: CASSLGTGDQPQHF. Here the CDR3 DNA reads TGTGCCAGCAGTTTAGGAACAGGGGATCAGCCCCAGCATTTT. The full variable domain, its missing parts supplied by reference TRBV28 and TRBJ1-5, is DVKVTQSSRYLVKRTGEKVFLECVQDMDHENMFWYRQDPGLGLRLIYFSYDVKMKEKGDIPEGYSVSREKKERFSLILESASTNQTSMYLCASSLGTGDQPQHFGDGTRLSIL.

CDR3 DNA: TGTGCCAGTAGTTCTACAGGGGATGGGGCCAACGTCCTGACTTTC. Translating it yields CASSSTGDGANVLTF. This chain links TRBV19 with TRBJ2-6; 7 bases fit TRBD1. This CDR3 is built from 15 residues. CDR1 is LNHDA, CDR2 SQIVND, per germline (reference sequence). Losses at the gene ends were 5 bases for V and 3 bases for J; bases not matched to a gene: 4.

CDR3 bases: TGTGCCAGCAGCTTGGCGGGACAGGGGGAGTCGCTGAACCACTTT. Protein: CASSLAGQGESLNHF. V gene TRBV5-4 combines with J gene TRBJ1-6; 11 positions agree with TRBD1. V gave up 0 bases and J gave up 18 bases; unmatched junction bases: 11. The CDR3 loop spans 15 amino acids. CDR1 is SGHNT, CDR2 YYREEE, per germline (reference sequence).

This chain joins TRBV28 and TRBJ1-1, with 10 nucleotides matching TRBD1. The junction had 1 base not matched to a gene; V was cut back by 3 bases and J by 3 bases. Per the germline V gene, CDR1 is MDHEN and CDR2 is SYDVKM. The CDR3 contains 14 residues. In nucleotides, the CDR3 is TGTGCCAGCAGTTTGGACAGGGGGGACACTGAAGCTTTCTTT. Translation gives CASSLDRGDTEAFF.

V gene TRBV28 combines with J gene TRBJ2-7; 7 nucleotides agree with TRBD1. Trimming took 3 bases from V and 0 from J; bases not matched to a gene: 2. In germline, CDR1 is MDHEN, CDR2 SYDVKM. The CDR3 spans 14 residues. This CDR3 reads CASSFAGGSYEQYF. Here the CDR3 DNA reads TGTGCCAGCAGTTTTGCAGGGGGCTCCTACGAGCAGTACTTC. Full variable domain (remainder filled in from reference TRBV28 and TRBJ2-7): DVKVTQSSRYLVKRTGEKVFLECVQDMDHENMFWYRQDPGLGLRLIYFSYDVKMKEKGDIPEGYSVSREKKERFSLILESASTNQTSMYLCASSFAGGSYEQYFGPGTRLTVT.

The chain has TRBV7-2 and TRBJ2-3; D may be TRBD2 (6 bases). The V gene's germline CDR1 is SGHTA and CDR2 FQGNSA. This CDR3 spans 15 amino acids. Trimming pared 3 bases from V and 0 bases from J, leaving 10 bases between. The CDR3 protein is CASSFSGASTDTQYF. The CDR3 nucleotides read TGTGCCAGCAGCTTTAGCGGTGCTAGCACAGATACGCAGTATTTT.

The chain carries TRBV25-1 and TRBJ2-3, with D possibly matching TRBD2 (5 bases). Germline V CDR1 and CDR2: MGHDK, SYGVNS. Deletions cut 7 bases from V and 7 bases from J, with 18 bases between. The CDR3 length is 14 residues. This CDR3 is CASMGYFPGNTQYF. The CDR3, as DNA: TGTGCCAGCATGGGTTATTTCCCCGGGAATACGCAGTATTTT.

The CDR3 here is CATSREGLALTYEQYF. The CDR3 DNA reads as TGTGCCACCAGCAGAGAGGGACTAGCATTAACCTACGAGCAGTACTTC. The V call is TRBV15, the J call TRBJ2-7; 9 bases fit TRBD2. This CDR3 comprises 16 residues. The V gene end was trimmed by 0 bases and the J gene end by 2 bases; junction bases not matched to a gene: 5. In germline, CDR1 is LNHNV, CDR2 YYDKDF (reference sequence). Together with reference TRBV15 and TRBJ2-7, the CDR3 gives the full variable domain: DAMVIQNPRYQVTQFGKPVTLSCSQTLNHNVMYWYQQKSSQAPKLLFHYYDKDFNNEADTPDNFQSRRPNTSFCFLDIRSPGLGDTAMYLCATSREGLALTYEQYFGPGTRLTVT.

This chain uses TRBV28 with TRBJ2-5, with 13 bases lining up with TRBD2. Germline CDR1 is MDHEN and CDR2 is SYDVKM. V shed 6 bases and J 2 bases; nucleotides not matched to a gene: 9. There are 17 residues in the CDR3. In nucleotides, the CDR3 is TGTGCCAGCAGGAACAGGGGACTAGCGGGACGGCAAGAGACCCAGTACTTC. Translated: CASRNRGLAGRQETQYF.

The chain carries TRBV7-7 and TRBJ2-1; the D gene is possibly TRBD2 (5 bases). CDR1 SSHAT and CDR2 FNYEAQ come from the germline V gene (reference sequence). The length of the CDR3 is 13 residues. V was trimmed by 1 base and J by 9 bases, leaving 10 bases between them. CDR3 sequence: CASSLDRAGEQFF. Here the CDR3 DNA reads TGTGCCAGCAGCTTAGATAGGGCGGGTGAGCAGTTCTTC.

This sequence joins TRBV7-8 and TRBJ2-2; the D gene is possibly TRBD1 (6 bases). Germline lookup yields CDR1 SGHVS and CDR2 FQNEAQ. CDR3 length equals 15 residues. The V gene lost 5 bases and the J gene lost 7 bases, with 17 bases spanning the gap. CDR3 DNA: TGTGCCAGCAGCCCTACCTACAGGGAAGACGGGGAGCTGTTTTTT. Protein: CASSPTYREDGELFF.

This clone was observed a few times. This chain joins TRBV27 and TRBJ2-1; D is undetermined. The CDR3 loop spans 14 amino acids. The V end lost 7 bases, the J end lost 8 bases, and 18 bases lay between the germline ends. From germline, CDR1 is MNHEY and CDR2 SMNVEV (reference sequence). The CDR3 DNA sequence: TGTGCCAGCACCTCTAGAGGTAGAAAATATGAGCAGTTCTTC. Encoded protein: CASTSRGRKYEQFF.

The chain has TRBV29-1 and TRBJ2-3; 12 nucleotides match TRBD2. V lost 6 bases to trimming and J lost 3 bases; unmatched junction nucleotides: 13. Germline CDR1 and CDR2: SQVTM and ANQGSEA. This CDR3 comprises 17 residues. In DNA form, the CDR3 reads TGCAGCGTCCCAACTAGCGGGGGGAGCTTATTGACAGATACGCAGTATTTT. Encoded protein: CSVPTSGGSLLTDTQYF.

This chain joins TRBV6-1 and TRBJ2-3, with 8 bases that match TRBD2. This CDR3 comprises 14 residues. Germline V gene lookup returns CDR1 MNHNS and CDR2 SASEGT. J gave up 2 bases and V 7 bases, and 5 bases lay outside the gene matches. The CDR3 is CASKVAGNTDTQYF. The CDR3 coding sequence is TGTGCCAGCAAGGTAGCGGGGAACACAGATACGCAGTATTTT.